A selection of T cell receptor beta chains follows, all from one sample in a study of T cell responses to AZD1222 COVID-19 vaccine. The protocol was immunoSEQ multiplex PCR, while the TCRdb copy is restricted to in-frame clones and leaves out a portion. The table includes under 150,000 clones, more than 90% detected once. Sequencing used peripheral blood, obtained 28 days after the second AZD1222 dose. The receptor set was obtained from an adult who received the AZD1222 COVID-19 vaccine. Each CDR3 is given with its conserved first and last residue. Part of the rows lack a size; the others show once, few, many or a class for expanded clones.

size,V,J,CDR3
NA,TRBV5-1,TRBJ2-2,CASSLAGERTGELFF
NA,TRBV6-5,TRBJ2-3,CASSSTGGYTDTQYF
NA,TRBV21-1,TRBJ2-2,CASSKGGGVGRSGTGELFF
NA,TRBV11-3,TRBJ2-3,CASSRRTGGTDTQYF
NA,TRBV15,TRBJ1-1,CATSVQGNTEAFF
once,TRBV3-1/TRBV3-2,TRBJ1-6,CASSPSVDNSPLHF
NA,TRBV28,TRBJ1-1,CASSLGRGYDTEAFF
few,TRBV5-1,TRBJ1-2,CASSEGLRGGYTF
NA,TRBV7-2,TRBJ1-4,CASSLALGGGEKLFF
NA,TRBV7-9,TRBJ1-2,CASSPPVRYGYTF